The entry that follows covers one T cell receptor (beta chain) sequence. This sample is part of a study of blood T cell repertoires in COVID-19. Across the whole study: Specimens from acute and convalescent COVID-19 originated in the United States, Italy and Spain.

In the study's own analysis: Nucleated cell number was recorded as an estimate derived from reference gene primer amplification. Sequencing used immunoSEQ multiplex PCR; TCRdb keeps in-frame clones, though not all of them. The V and J calls and the clone size are those of that table, but D and trimming were determined from the DNA. The table lists approximately 65,000 clones, 90% of them singletons. Sequencing used peripheral blood. The clonotype was recovered from a woman between 18 and 30 years old with acute or convalescent COVID-19.

The CDR3 DNA sequence: TGCGCCAGCAGCGCGGGACAGCTCTATGGCTACACCTTC. This gives the protein CASSAGQLYGYTF. The rearrangement uses TRBV5-1 and TRBJ1-2; 7 positions match TRBD1. This CDR3 region has 13 residues. Germline V gene data show CDR1 as SGHRS and CDR2 as YFSETQ. The V gene end was trimmed by 4 bases and the J gene end by 4 bases; junction bases not matched to a gene: 4.